This T cell receptor (beta chain) was profiled in a study of shared clonotypes between healthy human individuals. Study context: Per donor, CD8 memory used one plate, CD8 naive used two, CD4 memory used three and CD4 naive used three.

There are 13 residues in the CDR3. Between the trimmed V and J ends, which lost 5 bases and 4 bases, there was a span of 11 bases. Germline CDR1 is SGHVS and CDR2 is FQNEAQ. The data were produced by immunoSEQ multiplex PCR, yet TCRdb's version contains in-frame clones alone and is incomplete. The repertoire consists of 980,000 or so clones, with over 75% occurring once and the leading ten covering approximately 1.5%. The chain couples TRBV7-8 to TRBJ2-5; D not resolved. This TCR was recovered from a man aged 18 to 30 in good health. Sequencing was done on a sample of memory CD4+ T cells sorted from blood. As for subset: CD45RA-negative fraction. The CDR3 DNA follows: TGTGCCAGCAGCCGTCAAGTCGGAGAGACCCAGTACTTC. Protein: CASSRQVGETQYF. Complete variable domain (other parts from reference TRBV7-8 and TRBJ2-5): GAGVSQSPRYKVAKRGQDVALRCDPISGHVSLFWYQQALGQGPEFLTYFQNEAQLDKSGLPSDRFFAERPEGSVSTLKIQRTQQEDSAVYLCASSRQVGETQYFGPGTRLLVL.